Detailed here is one T cell receptor beta chain. The data are from a study of cytomegalovirus exposure and HLA in healthy donors. This CDR3 comprises 17 residues. V trimming: 5 bases; J trimming: 1 base; junction bases outside the gene matches: 8. The germline V gene encodes CDR1 LNHDA and CDR2 SQIVND (reference sequence). It was with 60 Vbeta and 13 Jbeta primers that the PCR ran. Sequencing used immunoSEQ multiplex PCR; TCRdb keeps in-frame clones, though not all of them. Here the sample spans 80,000 to 100,000 clones, 75% to 85% being singletons. The specimen sequenced was PBMCs. This clonotype originated in a man aged 18-30 years in good health and CMV-seropositive. The J gene is TRBJ2-5, the V gene TRBV19, with TRBD2 matching 12 bases. CDR3 amino acids: CASSPLLAGGPQETQYF. In DNA, the CDR3 is TGTGCCAGTAGTCCACTCCTAGCGGGGGGGCCCCAAGAGACCCAGTACTTC.